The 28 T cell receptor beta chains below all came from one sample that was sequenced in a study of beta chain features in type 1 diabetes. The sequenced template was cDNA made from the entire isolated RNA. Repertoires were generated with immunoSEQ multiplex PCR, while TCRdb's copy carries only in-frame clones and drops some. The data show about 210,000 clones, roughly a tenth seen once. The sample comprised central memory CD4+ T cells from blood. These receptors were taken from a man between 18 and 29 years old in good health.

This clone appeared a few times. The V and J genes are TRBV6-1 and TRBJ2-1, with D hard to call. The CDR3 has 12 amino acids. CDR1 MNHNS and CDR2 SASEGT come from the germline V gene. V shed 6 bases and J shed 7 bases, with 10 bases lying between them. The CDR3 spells CASSAVSNEQFF. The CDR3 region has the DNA TGTGCCAGCAGCGCGGTGTCTAATGAGCAGTTCTTC.

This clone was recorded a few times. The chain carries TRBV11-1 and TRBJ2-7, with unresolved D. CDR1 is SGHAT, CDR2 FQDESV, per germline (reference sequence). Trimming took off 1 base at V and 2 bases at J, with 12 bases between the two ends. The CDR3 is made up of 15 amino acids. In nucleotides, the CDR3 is TGTGCCAGCAGCTTAGTTGGCAGGATAGCCTACGAGCAGTACTTC. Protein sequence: CASSLVGRIAYEQYF. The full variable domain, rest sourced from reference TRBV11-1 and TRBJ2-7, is EAEVAQSPRYKITEKSQAVAFWCDPISGHATLYWYRQILGQGPELLVQFQDESVVDDSQLPKDRFSAERLKGVDSTLKIQPAELGDSAMYLCASSLVGRIAYEQYFGPGTRLTVT.

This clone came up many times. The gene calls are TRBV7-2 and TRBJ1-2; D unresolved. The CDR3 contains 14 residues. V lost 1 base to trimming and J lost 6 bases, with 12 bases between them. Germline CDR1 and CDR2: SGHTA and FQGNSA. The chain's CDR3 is CASSLGGSWHGYTF. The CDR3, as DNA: TGTGCCAGCAGCTTAGGGGGTTCCTGGCATGGCTACACCTTC.

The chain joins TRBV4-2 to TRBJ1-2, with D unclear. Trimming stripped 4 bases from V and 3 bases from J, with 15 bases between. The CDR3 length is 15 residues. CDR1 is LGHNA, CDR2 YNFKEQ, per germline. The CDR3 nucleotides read TGTGCCAGCAGCCCCCAGATCCTGGGCGACTATGGCTACACCTTC. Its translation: CASSPQILGDYGYTF.

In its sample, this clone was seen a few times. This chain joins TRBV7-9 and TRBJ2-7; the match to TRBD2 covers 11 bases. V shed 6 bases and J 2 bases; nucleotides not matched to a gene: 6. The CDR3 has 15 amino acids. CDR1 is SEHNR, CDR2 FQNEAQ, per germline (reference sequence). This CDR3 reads CASRQGTSGAYEQYF. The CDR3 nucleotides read TGTGCCAGCAGACAAGGGACTAGCGGAGCCTACGAGCAGTACTTC.

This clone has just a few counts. The CDR3 nucleotides are TGTGCCAGCAGCTTAGGAGGACTCACTCAGCCCCAGCATTTT. Translated, it gives CASSLGGLTQPQHF. This chain links TRBV7-2 with TRBJ1-5; D is unresolved. Germline lookup yields CDR1 SGHTA and CDR2 FQGNSA. This CDR3 is built from 14 residues. V lost 1 base to trimming and J lost 6 bases, with 10 bases between them.

CDR3 amino acids: CASSEGRGRVGENTEAFF. DNA for the CDR3: TGTGCCAGCAGTGAAGGGAGGGGTAGGGTTGGCGAGAACACTGAAGCTTTCTTT. The chain links TRBV6-1 to TRBJ1-1; weak D call: TRBD1 (5 bases). This CDR3 has 18 residues. Deletions cut 1 base from V and 1 base from J, with 19 bases between. CDR1 and CDR2 (germline): MNHNS, SASEGT.

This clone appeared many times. CDR3 sequence reads: CASSLAGTGNNEKLFF. CDR3 coding DNA: TGTGCCAGCAGCTTAGCGGGGACAGGCAATAATGAAAAACTGTTTTTT. J is TRBJ1-4 and V is TRBV7-8, with 8 bases identical to TRBD1. Germline CDR1 and CDR2: SGHVS and FQNEAQ. CDR3 length equals 16 residues. V lost 0 bases and J lost 4; bases outside the gene matches: 4.

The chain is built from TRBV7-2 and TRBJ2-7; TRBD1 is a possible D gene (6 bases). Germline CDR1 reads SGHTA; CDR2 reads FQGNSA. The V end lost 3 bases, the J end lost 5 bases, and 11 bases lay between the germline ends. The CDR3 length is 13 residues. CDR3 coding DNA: TGTGCCAGCAGCTTTCTCAGGGGCGACGAGCAGTACTTC. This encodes CASSFLRGDEQYF.

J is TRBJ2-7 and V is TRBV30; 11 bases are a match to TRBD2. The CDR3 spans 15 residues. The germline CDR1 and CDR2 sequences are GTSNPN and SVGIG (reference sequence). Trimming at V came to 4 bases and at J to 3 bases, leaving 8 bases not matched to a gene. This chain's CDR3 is CAWTKTSGTNYEQYF. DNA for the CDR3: TGTGCCTGGACCAAGACTAGCGGGACCAACTACGAGCAGTACTTC.

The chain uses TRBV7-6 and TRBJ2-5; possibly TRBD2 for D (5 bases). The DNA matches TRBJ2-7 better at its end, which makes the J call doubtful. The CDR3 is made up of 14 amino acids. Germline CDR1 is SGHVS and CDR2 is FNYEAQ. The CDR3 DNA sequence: TGTGCCAGCAGCACAGTACTAGGAAACTACGAGCAGTACTTC. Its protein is CASSTVLGNYEQYF.

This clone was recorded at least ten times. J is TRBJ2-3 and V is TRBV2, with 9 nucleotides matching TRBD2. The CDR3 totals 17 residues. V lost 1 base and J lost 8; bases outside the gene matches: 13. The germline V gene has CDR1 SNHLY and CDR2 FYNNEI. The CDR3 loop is CASSEERVAGASSTQYF. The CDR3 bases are TGTGCCAGCAGTGAAGAGCGGGTAGCGGGAGCATCGAGTACGCAGTATTTT.

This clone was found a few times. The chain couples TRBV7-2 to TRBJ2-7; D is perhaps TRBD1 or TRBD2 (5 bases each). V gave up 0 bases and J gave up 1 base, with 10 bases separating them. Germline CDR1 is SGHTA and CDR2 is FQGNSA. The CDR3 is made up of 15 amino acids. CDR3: CASSLAGDGSYEQYF. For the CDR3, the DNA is TGTGCCAGCAGCTTAGCCGGGGACGGATCCTACGAGCAGTACTTC.

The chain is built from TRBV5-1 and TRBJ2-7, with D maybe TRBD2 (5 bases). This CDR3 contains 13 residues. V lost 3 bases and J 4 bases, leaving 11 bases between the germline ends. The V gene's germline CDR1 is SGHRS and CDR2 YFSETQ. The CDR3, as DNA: TGCGCCAGCAGCTACCTACTAGAATACGAGCAGTACTTC. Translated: CASSYLLEYEQYF. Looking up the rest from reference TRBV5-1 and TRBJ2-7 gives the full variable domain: KAGVTQTPRYLIKTRGQQVTLSCSPISGHRSVSWYQQTPGQGLQFLFEYFSETQRNKGNFPGRFSGRQFSNSRSEMNVSTLELGDSALYLCASSYLLEYEQYFGPGTRLTVT.

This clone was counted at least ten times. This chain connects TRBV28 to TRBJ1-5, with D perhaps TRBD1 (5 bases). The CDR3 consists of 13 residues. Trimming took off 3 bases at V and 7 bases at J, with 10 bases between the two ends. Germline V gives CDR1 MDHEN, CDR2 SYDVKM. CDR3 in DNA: TGTGCCAGCAGTTTGGAGAGGGGACAGCCCCAGCATTTT. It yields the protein CASSLERGQPQHF.

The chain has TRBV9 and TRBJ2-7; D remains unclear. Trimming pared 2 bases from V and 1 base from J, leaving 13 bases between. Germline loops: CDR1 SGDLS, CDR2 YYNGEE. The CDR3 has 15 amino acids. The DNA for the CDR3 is TGTGCCAGCAGCGTCTCCGCTTCAGCATCCTACGAGCAGTACTTC. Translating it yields CASSVSASASYEQYF.

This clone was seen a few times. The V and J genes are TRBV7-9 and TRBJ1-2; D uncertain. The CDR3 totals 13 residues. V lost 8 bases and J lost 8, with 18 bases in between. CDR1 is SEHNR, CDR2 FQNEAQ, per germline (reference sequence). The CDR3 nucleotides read TGTGCCAGCGAAAAGGTGACGGCGGTGGGCTACACCTTC. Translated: CASEKVTAVGYTF.

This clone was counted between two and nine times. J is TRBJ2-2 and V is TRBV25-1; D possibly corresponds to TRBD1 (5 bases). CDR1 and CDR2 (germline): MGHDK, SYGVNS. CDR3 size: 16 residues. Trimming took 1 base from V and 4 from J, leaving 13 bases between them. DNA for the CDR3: TGTGCCAGCAGTGAATCTAAGGGGCAGCCCACCGGGGAGCTGTTTTTT. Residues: CASSESKGQPTGELFF.

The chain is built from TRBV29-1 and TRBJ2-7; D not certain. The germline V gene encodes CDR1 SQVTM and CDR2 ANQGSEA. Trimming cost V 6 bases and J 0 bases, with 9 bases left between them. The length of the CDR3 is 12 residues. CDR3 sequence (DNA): TGCAGCGTAATAACCAACTCCTACGAGCAGTACTTC. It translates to CSVITNSYEQYF.

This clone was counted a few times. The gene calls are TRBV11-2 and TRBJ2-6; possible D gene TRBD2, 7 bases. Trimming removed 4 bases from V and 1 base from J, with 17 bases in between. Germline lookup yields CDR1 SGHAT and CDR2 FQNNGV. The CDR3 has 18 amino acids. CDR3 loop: CASSSNRAGASGANVLTF. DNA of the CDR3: TGTGCCAGCAGCTCGAACCGGGCGGGGGCTTCTGGGGCCAACGTCCTGACTTTC.

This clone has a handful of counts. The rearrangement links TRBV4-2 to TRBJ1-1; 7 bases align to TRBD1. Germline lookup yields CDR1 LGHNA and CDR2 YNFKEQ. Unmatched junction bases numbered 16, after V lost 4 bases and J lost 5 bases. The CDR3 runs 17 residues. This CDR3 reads CASSPLLTGEVGTEAFF. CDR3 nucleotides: TGTGCCAGCAGCCCTTTGCTAACAGGGGAAGTAGGGACTGAAGCTTTCTTT.

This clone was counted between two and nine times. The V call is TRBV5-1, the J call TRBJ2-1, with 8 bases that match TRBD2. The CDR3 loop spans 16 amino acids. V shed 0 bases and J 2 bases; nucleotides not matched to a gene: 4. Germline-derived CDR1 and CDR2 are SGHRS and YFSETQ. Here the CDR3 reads CASSLETSGAYNEQFF. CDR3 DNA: TGCGCCAGCAGCTTGGAAACTAGCGGAGCCTACAATGAGCAGTTCTTC.

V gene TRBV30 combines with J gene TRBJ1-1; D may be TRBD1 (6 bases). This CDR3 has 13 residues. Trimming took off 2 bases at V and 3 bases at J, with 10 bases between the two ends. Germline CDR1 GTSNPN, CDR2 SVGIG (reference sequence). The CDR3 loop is CAWSPGEDTEAFF. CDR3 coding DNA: TGTGCCTGGAGTCCAGGGGAGGACACTGAAGCTTTCTTT.

CDR3 bases: TGTGCCAGCAGCGACTCTGCGGGACAGGTGAACACCTTC. It yields the protein CASSDSAGQVNTF. V is TRBV11-2 and J is TRBJ1-2, with 8 bases aligning to TRBD1. The J segment lost 12 bases and the V segment lost 5 bases, leaving 11 bases of the junction unmatched. This CDR3 contains 13 residues. Germline V gives CDR1 SGHAT, CDR2 FQNNGV.

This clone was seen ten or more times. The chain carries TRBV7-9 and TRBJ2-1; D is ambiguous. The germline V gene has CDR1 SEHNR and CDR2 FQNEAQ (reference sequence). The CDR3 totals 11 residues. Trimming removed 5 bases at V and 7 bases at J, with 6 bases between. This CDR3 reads CASSAGNEQFF. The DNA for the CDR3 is TGTGCCAGCAGCGCTGGGAATGAGCAGTTCTTC.

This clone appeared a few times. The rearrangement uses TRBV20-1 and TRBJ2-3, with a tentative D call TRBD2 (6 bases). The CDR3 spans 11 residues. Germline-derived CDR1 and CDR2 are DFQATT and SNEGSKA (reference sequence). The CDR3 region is CSKTSSDTQYF. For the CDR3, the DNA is TGCAGCAAGACTAGTTCGGATACGCAGTATTTT.

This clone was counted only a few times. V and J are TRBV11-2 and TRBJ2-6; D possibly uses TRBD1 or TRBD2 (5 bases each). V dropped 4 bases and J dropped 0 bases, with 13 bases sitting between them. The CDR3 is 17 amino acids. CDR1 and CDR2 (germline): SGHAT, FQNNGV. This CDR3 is CASSSWGSSSGANVLTF. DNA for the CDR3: TGTGCCAGCAGCTCCTGGGGGAGTAGCTCTGGGGCCAACGTCCTGACTTTC.

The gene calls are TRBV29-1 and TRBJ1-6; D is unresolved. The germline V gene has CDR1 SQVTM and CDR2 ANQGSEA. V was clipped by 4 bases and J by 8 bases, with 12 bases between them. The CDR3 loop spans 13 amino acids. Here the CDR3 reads CSVALARDSPLHF. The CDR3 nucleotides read TGCAGCGTTGCGCTGGCGCGGGATTCACCCCTCCACTTT.